What follows is one T cell receptor beta chain and its context. CDR3 size: 15 residues. V lost 4 bases and J lost 14; bases outside the gene matches: 16. From germline, CDR1 is SGDLS and CDR2 YYNGEE. The record originates from a study of blood T cells in healthy people across ages. It was with a sample-barcoded 5' primer and a J-beta primer mix that a second PCR of roughly 7 to 12 cycles was run. TCRdb redid the calling of the 5' RACE reads with MiXCR, one entry per CDR3 protein. The table lists more than 1,400,000 distinct CDR3 sequences, roughly 40% of them singletons. This clonotype was sampled from a woman between 18 and 30 years old in good health. The rearrangement joins TRBV9 to TRBJ2-1, with 9 bases matching TRBD2. Sequencing input: blood. The CDR3 nucleotides read TGTGCCAGCAGCTCGCCCGCGGCTAGCGGGAATGTGAAGTTCTTC. Encoded protein: CASSSPAASGNVKFF.